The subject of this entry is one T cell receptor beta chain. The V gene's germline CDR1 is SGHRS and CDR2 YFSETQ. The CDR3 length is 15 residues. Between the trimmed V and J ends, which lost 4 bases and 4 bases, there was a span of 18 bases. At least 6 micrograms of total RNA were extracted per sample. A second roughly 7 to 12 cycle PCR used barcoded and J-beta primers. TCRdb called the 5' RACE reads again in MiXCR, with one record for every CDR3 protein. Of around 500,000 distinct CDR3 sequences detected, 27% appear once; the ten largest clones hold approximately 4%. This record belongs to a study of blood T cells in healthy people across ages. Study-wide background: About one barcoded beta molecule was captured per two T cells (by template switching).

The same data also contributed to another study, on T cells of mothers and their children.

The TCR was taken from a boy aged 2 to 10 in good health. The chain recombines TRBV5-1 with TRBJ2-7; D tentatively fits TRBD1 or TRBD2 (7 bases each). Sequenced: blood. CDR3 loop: CASSTTGEGRYEQYF. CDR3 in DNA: TGCGCCAGCAGCACCACAGGGGAGGGACGATACGAGCAGTACTTC.